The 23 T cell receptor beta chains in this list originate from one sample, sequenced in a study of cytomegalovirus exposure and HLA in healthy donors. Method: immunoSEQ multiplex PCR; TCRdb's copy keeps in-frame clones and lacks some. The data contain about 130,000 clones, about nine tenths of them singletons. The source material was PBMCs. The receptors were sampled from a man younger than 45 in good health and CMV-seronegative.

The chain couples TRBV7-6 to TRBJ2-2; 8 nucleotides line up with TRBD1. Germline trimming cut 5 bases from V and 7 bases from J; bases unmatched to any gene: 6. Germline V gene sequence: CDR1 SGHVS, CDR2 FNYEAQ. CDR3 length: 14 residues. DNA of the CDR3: TGTGCCAGCAGCAGAACAGGGGGTAACGGGGAGCTGTTTTTT. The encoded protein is CASSRTGGNGELFF.

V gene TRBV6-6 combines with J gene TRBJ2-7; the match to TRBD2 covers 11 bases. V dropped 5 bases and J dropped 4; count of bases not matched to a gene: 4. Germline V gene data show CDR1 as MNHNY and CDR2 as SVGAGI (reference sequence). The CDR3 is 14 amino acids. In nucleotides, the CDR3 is TGTGCCAGCAGTCTTAGCGGGAGGGCTTACGAGCAGTACTTC. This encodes CASSLSGRAYEQYF.

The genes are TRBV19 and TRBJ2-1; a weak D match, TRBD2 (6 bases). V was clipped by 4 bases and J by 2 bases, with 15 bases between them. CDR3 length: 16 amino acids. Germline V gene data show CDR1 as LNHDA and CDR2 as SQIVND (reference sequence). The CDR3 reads CASSTYKRVPYNEQFF. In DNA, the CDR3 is TGTGCCAGTAGTACCTATAAGCGGGTCCCCTACAATGAGCAGTTCTTC.

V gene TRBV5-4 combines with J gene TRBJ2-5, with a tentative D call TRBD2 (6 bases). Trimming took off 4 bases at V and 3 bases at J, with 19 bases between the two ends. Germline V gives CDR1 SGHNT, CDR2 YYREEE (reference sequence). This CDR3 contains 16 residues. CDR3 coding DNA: TGTGCCAGCAGCCCCGCGGGGAGCGGCGTGGAAGAGACCCAGTACTTC. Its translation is CASSPAGSGVEETQYF.

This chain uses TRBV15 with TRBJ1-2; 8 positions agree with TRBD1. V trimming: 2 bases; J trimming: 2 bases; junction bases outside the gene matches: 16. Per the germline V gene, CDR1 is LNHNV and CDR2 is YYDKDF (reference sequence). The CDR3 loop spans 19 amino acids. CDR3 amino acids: CATSRPVRDRSWENYGYTF. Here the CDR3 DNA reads TGTGCCACCAGCAGACCGGTCCGGGACAGGTCTTGGGAAAACTATGGCTACACCTTC.

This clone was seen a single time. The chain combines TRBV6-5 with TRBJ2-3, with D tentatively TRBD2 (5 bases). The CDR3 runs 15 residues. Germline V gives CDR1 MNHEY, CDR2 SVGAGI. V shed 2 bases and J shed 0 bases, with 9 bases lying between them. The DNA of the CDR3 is TGTGCCAGCAGTTACAAGCGGAAGAGCACAGATACGCAGTATTTT. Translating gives CASSYKRKSTDTQYF.

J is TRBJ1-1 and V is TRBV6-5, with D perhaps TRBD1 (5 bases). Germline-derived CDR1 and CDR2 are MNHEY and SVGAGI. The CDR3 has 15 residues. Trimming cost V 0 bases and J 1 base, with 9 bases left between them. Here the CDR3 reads CASSYSKRGNTEAFF. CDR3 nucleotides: TGTGCCAGCAGTTACTCGAAAAGGGGGAACACTGAAGCTTTCTTT.

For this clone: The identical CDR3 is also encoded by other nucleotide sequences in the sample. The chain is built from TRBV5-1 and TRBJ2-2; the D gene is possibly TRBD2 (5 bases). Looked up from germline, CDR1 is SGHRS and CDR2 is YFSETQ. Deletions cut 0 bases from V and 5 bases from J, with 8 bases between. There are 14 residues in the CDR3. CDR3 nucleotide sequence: TGCGCCAGCAGCTTGGACGGGGTGACCGGGGAGCTGTTTTTT. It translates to CASSLDGVTGELFF.

In DNA, the CDR3 is TGTGCCAGCGGGGCGGGGGGCACGGAAGCTTTCTTT. It yields the protein CASGAGGTEAFF. The chain carries TRBV9 and TRBJ1-1; D is possibly TRBD1 (6 bases). Between the trimmed V and J ends, which lost 7 bases and 8 bases, there was a span of 15 bases. The germline CDR1 and CDR2 sequences are SGDLS and YYNGEE. This CDR3 has 12 amino acids.

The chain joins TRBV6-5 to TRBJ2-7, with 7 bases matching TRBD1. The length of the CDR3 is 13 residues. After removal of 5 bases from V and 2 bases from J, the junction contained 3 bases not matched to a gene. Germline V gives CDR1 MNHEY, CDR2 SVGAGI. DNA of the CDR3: TGTGCCAGCAGTGTGGGGACAGCCTACGAGCAGTACTTC. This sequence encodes CASSVGTAYEQYF.

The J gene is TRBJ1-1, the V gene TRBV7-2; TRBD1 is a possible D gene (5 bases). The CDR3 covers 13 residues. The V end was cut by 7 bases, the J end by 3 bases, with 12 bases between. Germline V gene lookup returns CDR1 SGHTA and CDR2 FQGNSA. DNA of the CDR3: TGTGCCAGCAACGCTGGGGGGGACACTGAAGCTTTCTTT. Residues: CASNAGGDTEAFF.

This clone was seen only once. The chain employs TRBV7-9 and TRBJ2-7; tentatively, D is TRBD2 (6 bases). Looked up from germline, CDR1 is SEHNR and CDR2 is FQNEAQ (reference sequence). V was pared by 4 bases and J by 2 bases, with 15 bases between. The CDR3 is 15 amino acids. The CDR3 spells CASSSATSTTYEQYF. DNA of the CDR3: TGTGCCAGCAGCTCCGCGACTAGTACGACCTACGAGCAGTACTTC.

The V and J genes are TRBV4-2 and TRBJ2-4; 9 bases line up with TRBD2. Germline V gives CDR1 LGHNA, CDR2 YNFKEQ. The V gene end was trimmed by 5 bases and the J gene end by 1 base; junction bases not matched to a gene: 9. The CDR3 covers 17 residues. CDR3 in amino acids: CASSLGGREGAKNIQYF. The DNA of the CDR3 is TGTGCCAGCAGCTTAGGTGGGCGGGAGGGGGCCAAAAACATTCAGTACTTC.

The CDR3 loop is CSVGPEDGDKYEQYF. CDR3 nucleotides: TGCAGCGTTGGTCCCGAGGACGGGGATAAGTACGAGCAGTACTTC. The chain joins TRBV29-1 to TRBJ2-7; D might be TRBD2 (5 bases). The CDR3 covers 15 residues. V lost 4 bases, J lost 4 bases, and 20 bases lay in between. Germline V lookup: CDR1 SQVTM, CDR2 ANQGSEA.

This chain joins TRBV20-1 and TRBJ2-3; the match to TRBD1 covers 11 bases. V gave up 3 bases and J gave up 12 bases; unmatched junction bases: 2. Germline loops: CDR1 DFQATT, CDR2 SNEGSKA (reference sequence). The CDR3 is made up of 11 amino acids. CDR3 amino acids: CSARRTGGQYF. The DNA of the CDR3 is TGCAGTGCTAGGAGGACAGGGGGCCAGTATTTT.

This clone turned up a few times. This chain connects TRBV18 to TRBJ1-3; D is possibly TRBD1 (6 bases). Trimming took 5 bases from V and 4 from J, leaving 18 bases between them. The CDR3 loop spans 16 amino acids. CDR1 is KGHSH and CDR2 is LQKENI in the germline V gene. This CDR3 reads CASSSTNRVSGNTIYF. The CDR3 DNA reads TGTGCCAGCTCATCAACAAACAGGGTATCGGGAAACACCATATATTTT.

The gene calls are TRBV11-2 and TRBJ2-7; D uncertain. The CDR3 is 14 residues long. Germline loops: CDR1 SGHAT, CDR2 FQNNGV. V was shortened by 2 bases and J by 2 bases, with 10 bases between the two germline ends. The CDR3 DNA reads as TGTGCCAGCAGCTTAATCGACATCACCTACGAGCAGTACTTC. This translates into CASSLIDITYEQYF.

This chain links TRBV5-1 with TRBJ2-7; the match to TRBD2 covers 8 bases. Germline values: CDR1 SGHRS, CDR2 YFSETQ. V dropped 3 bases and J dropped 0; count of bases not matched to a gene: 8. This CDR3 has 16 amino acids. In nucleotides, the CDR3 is TGCGCCAGCAGCTCATCTAGCGGGCTTACCTCCTACGAGCAGTACTTC. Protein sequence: CASSSSSGLTSYEQYF.

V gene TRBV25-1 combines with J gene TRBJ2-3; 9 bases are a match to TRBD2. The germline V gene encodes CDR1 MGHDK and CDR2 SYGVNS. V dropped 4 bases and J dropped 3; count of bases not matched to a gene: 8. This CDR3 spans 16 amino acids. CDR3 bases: TGTGCCAGCAGTGTAGCTGTAGCGGGAGAGACAGATACGCAGTATTTT. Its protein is CASSVAVAGETDTQYF. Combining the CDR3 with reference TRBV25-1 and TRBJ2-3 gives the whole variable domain EADIYQTPRYLVIGTGKKITLECSQTMGHDKMYWYQQDPGMELHLIHYSYGVNSTEKGDLSSESTVSRIRTEHFPLTLESARPSHTSQYLCASSVAVAGETDTQYFGPGTRLTVL.

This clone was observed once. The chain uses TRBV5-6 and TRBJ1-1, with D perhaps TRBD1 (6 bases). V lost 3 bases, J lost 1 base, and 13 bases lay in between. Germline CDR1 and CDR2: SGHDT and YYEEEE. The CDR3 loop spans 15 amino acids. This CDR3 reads CASSWGLGENTEAFF. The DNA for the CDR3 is TGTGCCAGCAGCTGGGGGCTGGGGGAGAACACTGAAGCTTTCTTT.

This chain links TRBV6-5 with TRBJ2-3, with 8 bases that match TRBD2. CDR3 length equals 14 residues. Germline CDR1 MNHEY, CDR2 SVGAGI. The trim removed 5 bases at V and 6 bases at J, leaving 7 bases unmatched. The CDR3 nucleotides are TGTGCCAGCAGTGGGACTAGTCTGGGTGATACGCAGTATTTT. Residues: CASSGTSLGDTQYF.

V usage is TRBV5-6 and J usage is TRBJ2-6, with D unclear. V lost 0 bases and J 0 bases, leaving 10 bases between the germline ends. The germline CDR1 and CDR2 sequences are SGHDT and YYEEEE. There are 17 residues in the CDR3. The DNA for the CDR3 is TGTGCCAGCAGCTTGGCGGCCCGGAGCTCTGGGGCCAACGTCCTGACTTTC. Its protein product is CASSLAARSSGANVLTF.

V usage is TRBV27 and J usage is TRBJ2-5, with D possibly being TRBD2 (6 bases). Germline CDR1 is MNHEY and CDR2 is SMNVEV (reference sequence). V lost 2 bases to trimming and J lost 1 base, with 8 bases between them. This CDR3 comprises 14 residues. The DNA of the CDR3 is TGTGCCAGCAGTTTAAGGAGGGCCCAAGAGACCCAGTACTTC. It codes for CASSLRRAQETQYF.